One and the same sample provided the 2 T cell receptor beta chains below, sequenced in a study of shared clonotypes between healthy human individuals. Method: immunoSEQ multiplex PCR; TCRdb's copy keeps in-frame clones and lacks some. Counted here are about 1 million clones, approximately 68% occurring once; the ten biggest clones make up about 1.5%. The sequencing sample was made of memory CD4+ T cells sorted from blood. The subset here: CD45RA-negative fraction. Source of these receptors: a man aged 18 to 30 in good health.

The V gene is TRBV12-5, the J gene TRBJ2-2, with unresolved D. The V gene's germline CDR1 is LGHNT and CDR2 FRNRAP. This CDR3 contains 15 residues. The V end lost 3 bases, the J end lost 6 bases, and 14 bases lay between the germline ends. Here the CDR3 reads CASGFSLFESGELFF. The CDR3 DNA is TGTGCTAGTGGTTTCAGCCTATTCGAATCCGGGGAGCTGTTTTTT.

The rearrangement joins TRBV2 to TRBJ2-1, with TRBD1 matching over 10 bases. CDR1 and CDR2 (germline): SNHLY, FYNNEI. Trimming removed 10 bases from V and 5 bases from J; junction bases left unmatched: 5. This CDR3 has 13 amino acids. The CDR3 DNA follows: TGTGCCACCGACAGGGGGCTTAACAATGAGCAGTTCTTC. As protein: CATDRGLNNEQFF.